The clone carrying this TCR beta chain was detected ten times or more. Its antigen is undetermined. The V end lost 8 bases, the J end lost 6 bases, and 16 bases lay between the germline ends. Germline assignment: CDR1 MNHEY and CDR2 SMNVEV (reference sequence). The CDR3 is 14 amino acids. Genomic DNA yielded TCR beta CDR3, amplified by two-round multiplex PCR. First-round PCR employed TRBV- and TRBJ-specific primers for each gene. TCRdb reanalysed the multiplex PCR reads using MiXCR and keeps one entry per CDR3 protein. Here the sample spans 15,000 to 20,000 distinct CDR3 sequences, less than 40% being singletons. These data are taken from a study of prognosis after radiotherapy for stage I lung cancer. Study-wide background: Individuals diagnosed with stage I non-small cell lung cancer underwent enrollment between April 2018 and January 2019. After radiotherapy, distant metastases were seen in a handful of patients (median roughly 7 months), and no significant progression was seen in around 16.

A draw of approximately 6.6 milliliters of peripheral blood took place at each of two time points. Whole-study findings and limits: Reduced unique TCR clone counts were recorded after stereotactic body radiation therapy, with a median of 10,088 versus 6,861.

The sample in question was PBMCs, obtained before or after stereotactic body radiation therapy (not recorded which). This rearrangement joins TRBV27 to TRBJ2-2, with D unresolved. The source of this sequence is a donor of 50 years or more with non-small cell lung cancer. The CDR3 region is CASGKPRYSGELFF. CDR3 nucleotides: TGTGCCAGCGGAAAACCCCGGTATTCCGGGGAGCTGTTTTTT.